The clone carrying this T cell receptor beta chain was found a few times. Antigen unknown. Uncontrolled infection, other autoimmune disease, pregnancy and lactation each barred patients from inclusion. Template material for amplifying TCR beta CDR3 regions consisted of RNA transcripts. TCR CDR3 underwent first-round RT-PCR with the HTBI primer set. One entry per CDR3 protein, called by TCRdb with MiXCR from the multiplex PCR reads. The table includes about 420,000 distinct CDR3 sequences, approximately 14% detected once. The data stem from a study of T cells in Graves' hyperthyroidism and ophthalmopathy. The V gene's germline CDR1 is WNHNN and CDR2 SYGVQD (reference sequence). The CDR3 has 14 residues. The germline V and J ends were trimmed by 5 bases and 8 bases, with 18 bases remaining between them. General study results and limits: Blood held most thyroid clonotypes expanded above 0.001 frequency.

This clonotype was obtained from a woman aged 18-29 years with Graves' hyperthyroidism. The chain carries TRBV10-1 and TRBJ1-2; perhaps TRBD1 as D (6 bases). Input material: blood. The DNA of the CDR3 is TGCGCCAGCAGTCCTACTCGGACAGCCTGGGGCTACACCTTC. This translates into CASSPTRTAWGYTF.